This entry is about one T cell receptor beta chain. Patients in Seattle were enrolled during active infection, then followed longitudinally. The data were taken from a study of blood T cell repertoires in COVID-19. Across the whole study: Collection of acute and convalescent COVID-19 samples took place in the United States, Italy and Spain. PBMCs, B-cell-depleted T cells, or T cells were the source of the cDNA or gDNA that made up the material.

Germline CDR1 SGDLS, CDR2 YYNGEE. Trimming took off 0 bases at V and 1 base at J, with 10 bases between the two ends. This CDR3 has 15 amino acids. As processed by the authors: Estimated nucleated cell counts came from reference gene primer amplification. Assay: immunoSEQ multiplex PCR; the TCRdb copy retains only in-frame clones and omits some. V and J calls and clone size are given by that table; D and trimming were obtained from the DNA. The table lists more than 200,000 clones, about 81% of them singletons, with roughly 8% in the top ten. This receptor was taken from a woman at least 80 years old with COVID-19, enrolled during active disease. The chain links TRBV9 to TRBJ1-1; D uncertain. The source material was peripheral blood. CDR3 DNA sequence: TGTGCCAGCAGCGTAGGTGATAGGAGGAACACTGAAGCTTTCTTT. Amino acids: CASSVGDRRNTEAFF.